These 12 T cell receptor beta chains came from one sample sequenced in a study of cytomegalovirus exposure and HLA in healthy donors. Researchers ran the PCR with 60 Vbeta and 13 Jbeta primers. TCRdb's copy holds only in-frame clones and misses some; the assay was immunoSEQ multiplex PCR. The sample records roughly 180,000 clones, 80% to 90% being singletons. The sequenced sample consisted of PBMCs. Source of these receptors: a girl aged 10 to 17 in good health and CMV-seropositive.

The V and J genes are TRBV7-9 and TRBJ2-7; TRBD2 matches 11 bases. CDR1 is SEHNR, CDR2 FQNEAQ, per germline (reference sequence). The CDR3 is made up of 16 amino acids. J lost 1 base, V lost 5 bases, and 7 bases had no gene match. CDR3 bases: TGTGCCAGCAGCCCCGGGAGACTAGCGGGGTCCTACGAGCAGTACTTC. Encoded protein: CASSPGRLAGSYEQYF.

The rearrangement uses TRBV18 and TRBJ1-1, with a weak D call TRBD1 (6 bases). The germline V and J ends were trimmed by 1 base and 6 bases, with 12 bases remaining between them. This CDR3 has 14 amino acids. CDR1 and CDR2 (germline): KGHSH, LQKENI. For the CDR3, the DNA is TGTGCCAGCTCACCACAAGGGGGAGTGCCTGAAGCTTTCTTT. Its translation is CASSPQGGVPEAFF.

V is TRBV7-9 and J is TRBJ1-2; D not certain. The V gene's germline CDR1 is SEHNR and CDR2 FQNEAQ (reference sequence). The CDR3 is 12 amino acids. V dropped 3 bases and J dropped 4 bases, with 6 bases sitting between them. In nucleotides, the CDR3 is TGTGCCAGCAGCTTTGACACCTATGGCTACACCTTC. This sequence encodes CASSFDTYGYTF.

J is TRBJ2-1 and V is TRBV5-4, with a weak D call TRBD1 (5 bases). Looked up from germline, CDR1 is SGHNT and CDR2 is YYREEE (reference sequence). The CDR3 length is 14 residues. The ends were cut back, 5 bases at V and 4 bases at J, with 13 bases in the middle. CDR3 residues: CASREGEPYNEQFF. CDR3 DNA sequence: TGTGCCAGCAGGGAAGGGGAACCTTACAATGAGCAGTTCTTC. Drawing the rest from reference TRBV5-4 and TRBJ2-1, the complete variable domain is ETGVTQSPTHLIKTRGQQVTLRCSSQSGHNTVSWYQQALGQGPQFIFQYYREEENGRGNFPPRFSGLQFPNYSSELNVNALELDDSALYLCASREGEPYNEQFFGPGTRLTVL.

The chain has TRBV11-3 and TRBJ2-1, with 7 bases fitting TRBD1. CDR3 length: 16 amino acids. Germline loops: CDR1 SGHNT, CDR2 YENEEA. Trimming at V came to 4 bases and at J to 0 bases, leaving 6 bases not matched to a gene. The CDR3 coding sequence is TGTGCCAGCAGCTGGACAGGCCGAGTCTCCTACAATGAGCAGTTCTTC. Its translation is CASSWTGRVSYNEQFF.

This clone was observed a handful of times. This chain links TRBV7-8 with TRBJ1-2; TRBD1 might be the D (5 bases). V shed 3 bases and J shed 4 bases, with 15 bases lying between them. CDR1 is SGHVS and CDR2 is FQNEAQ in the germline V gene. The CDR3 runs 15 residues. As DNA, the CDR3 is TGTGCCAGCAGCTTGGGGCGAAGGGAGGGCTATGGCTACACCTTC. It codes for CASSLGRREGYGYTF.

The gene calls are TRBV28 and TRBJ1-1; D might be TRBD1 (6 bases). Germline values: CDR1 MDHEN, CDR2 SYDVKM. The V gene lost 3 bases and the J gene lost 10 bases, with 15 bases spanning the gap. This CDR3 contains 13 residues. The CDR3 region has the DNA TGTGCCAGCAGTTTTCGGGGGGCCATGCGAGCTTTCTTT. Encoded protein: CASSFRGAMRAFF.

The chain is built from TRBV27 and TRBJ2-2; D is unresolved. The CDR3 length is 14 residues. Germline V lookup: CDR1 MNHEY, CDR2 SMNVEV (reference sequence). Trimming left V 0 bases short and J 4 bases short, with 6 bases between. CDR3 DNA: TGTGCCAGCAGTTTATCGTTTAGCACCGGGGAGCTGTTTTTT. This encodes CASSLSFSTGELFF.

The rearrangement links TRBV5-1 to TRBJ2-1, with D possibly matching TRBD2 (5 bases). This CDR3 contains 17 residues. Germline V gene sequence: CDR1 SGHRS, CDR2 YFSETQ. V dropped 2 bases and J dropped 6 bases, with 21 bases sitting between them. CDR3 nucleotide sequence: TGCGCCAGCAGCTTTTTTGGGGTTCGGGATTTCGTCAATGAGCAGTTCTTC. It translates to CASSFFGVRDFVNEQFF.

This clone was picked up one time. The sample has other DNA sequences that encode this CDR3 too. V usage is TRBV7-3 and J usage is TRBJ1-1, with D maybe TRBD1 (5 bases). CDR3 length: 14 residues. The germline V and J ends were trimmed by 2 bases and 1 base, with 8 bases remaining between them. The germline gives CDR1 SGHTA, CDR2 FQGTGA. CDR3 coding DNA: TGTGCCAGCAGCTTACTGGGGGGGAACACTGAAGCTTTCTTT. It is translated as CASSLLGGNTEAFF.

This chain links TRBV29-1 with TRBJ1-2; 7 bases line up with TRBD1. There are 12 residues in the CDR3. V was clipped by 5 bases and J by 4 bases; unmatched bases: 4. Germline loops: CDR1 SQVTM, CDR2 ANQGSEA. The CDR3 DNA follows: TGCAGCGTTCCCTCAGGGGGCTATGGCTACACCTTC. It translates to CSVPSGGYGYTF.

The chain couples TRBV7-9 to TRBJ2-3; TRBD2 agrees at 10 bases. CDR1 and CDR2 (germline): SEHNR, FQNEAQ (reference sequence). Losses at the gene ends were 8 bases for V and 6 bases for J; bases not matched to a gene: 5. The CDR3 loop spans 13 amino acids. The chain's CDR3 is CASGSGGVDTQYF. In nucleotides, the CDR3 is TGTGCCAGCGGAAGCGGGGGGGTGGATACGCAGTATTTT.